This TCR beta chain derives from a study of blood T cell repertoires in COVID-19 (dated by TCRdb to between 2020 and 2021). Concerning the study at large: Samples from collaborators originated in the United States, Italy and Spain and spanned both the acute and convalescent phases of COVID-19. The material from the prospective study consisted of cDNA or gDNA derived from T cells, B-cell-depleted T cells, or PBMCs. Deeply sampled blood TCRbeta repertoires from subjects exposed to, actively infected with, or recovered from COVID-19 were included in the dataset. A freely available public database, intended as a resource for researchers studying the immune response to SARS-CoV-2, is where the repertoires were released. Samples came from the ongoing ImmuneRACE study (first 160 participants) plus 1,254 subjects from 6 global collaborators. A de-identified subject ID, COVID-19 status, age in years and sex were almost always included in the sample metadata. HLA class I and class II types, where available, came from metadata supplied by the sample provider rather than from assay-based typing.

This clone was counted a single time. Its antigen is unknown. Base qualities are not at hand, and no much larger clone is one base apart. One collaborating source in Seattle enrolled patients during active infection and followed them longitudinally through the course of disease. Collaborating institutions collected whole blood in K2EDTA tubes following their own protocols. Collaborator samples were shipped for TCRbeta analysis as frozen whole blood, isolated PBMCs, or DNA extracted from either sample type. The study at large found these results: The amount of clinical and demographic metadata varied by source and participant and was provided uncurated.

The CDR3 goes from the cysteine to the phenylalanine over 16 residues. CDR3 DNA is the only sequence kept; it has 48 bases, read in frame from the first base. The germline V gene encodes CDR1 LNHDA and CDR2 SQIVND (reference sequence). Germline trimming: 3 bases from V, 0 bases from J; junction bases outside gene matches: 5. TCRbeta CDR3 regions were amplified from genomic DNA using the immunoSEQ Assay, a bias-controlled multiplex PCR. The authors' pipeline ran thus. Nucleated cell counts per sample were estimated from amplification of reference gene primers within the assay. Sequence reads were collapsed and filtered to measure the absolute abundance of every unique TCRbeta CDR3 rearrangement. For each sample, productive Simpson clonality was calculated as the square root of Simpson's diversity index across productive rearrangements. What TCRdb holds here is the immuneACCESS table cut down to in-frame rearrangements. Part of the clones is not present; checked against another copy, under half of the missing clones reflect an unresolved V gene, and the others are unexplained. V, J and clone size were drawn from that table, and D and trimming were deduced from the DNA. The sample records 47,000 or so clones, around 86% of which are singletons. Of the sample, about a fifth falls within the top ten clones.

The sample taken for sequencing was peripheral blood. This clonotype was obtained from a woman aged 80 or over with COVID-19, enrolled during active disease. The sequence is built from TRBV19 and TRBJ2-1; 7 of the junction bases match TRBD2. The DNA reads TGTGCCAGTAGTATCCTAGCGGCGAGCTCCTACAATGAGCAGTTCTTC. This encodes CASSILAASSYNEQFF.